The 22 T cell receptor beta chains below come from one sample, sequenced in a study of regulatory T cells in long-lasting Graves disease. The time point was: newly diagnosed GD, antithyroid drugs for less than 3 months. There was RNA extracted from PBMCs, and the TCR library was made from it. TCR beta libraries were built with iRepertoire HTBI primers and Arm-PCR of CDR3 regions. TCRdb analysed the multiplex PCR reads with MiXCR anew, one entry per CDR3 protein. The sample yields roughly 560,000 distinct CDR3 sequences, around 15% seen once. These data also featured in a second study, about T cells in Graves' hyperthyroidism and ophthalmopathy.

This material consisted of peripheral blood mononuclear cells (PBMCs), taken at new diagnosis, from a patient treated with antithyroid drugs. These receptors were taken from a woman aged 35-60 years with Graves disease.

This chain uses TRBV6-1 with TRBJ2-7, with 11 nucleotides matching TRBD1. The CDR3 runs to 14 residues. Germline loops: CDR1 MNHNS, CDR2 SASEGT. Trimming took 5 bases from V and 7 from J; bases not matched to a gene: 7. The CDR3 nucleotides are TGTGCCAGCAGTACGGGACAGGGGGTAGGTGAGCAGTACTTC. Translating it yields CASSTGQGVGEQYF.

The chain has TRBV27 and TRBJ1-4, with 9 bases lining up with TRBD1. The germline CDR1 and CDR2 sequences are MNHEY and SMNVEV (reference sequence). The CDR3 contains 17 residues. V dropped 5 bases and J dropped 4; count of bases not matched to a gene: 11. The CDR3 nucleotides read TGTGCCAGCAGTGACCGACAGGGGGTGTCTTTTAATGAAAAACTGTTTTTT. Translating it yields CASSDRQGVSFNEKLFF.

The chain uses TRBV12-3 or TRBV12-4 and TRBJ1-3, with D unclear. The V end lost 10 bases, the J end lost 0 bases, and 4 bases lay between the germline ends. The CDR3 is 11 amino acids. The CDR3 region is CATTSGNTIYF. CDR3 bases: TGTGCCACTACCTCTGGAAACACCATATATTTT.

The sample holds many counts of this clonotype. The chain is built from TRBV19 and TRBJ1-2, with D possibly TRBD1 on 5 matching bases. This CDR3 has 13 residues. V lost 6 bases to trimming and J lost 4 bases, with 12 bases between them. The germline V gene has CDR1 LNHDA and CDR2 SQIVND (reference sequence). The CDR3 coding sequence is TGTGCCAGTAGGCCCGGGGCGCCCTATGGCTACACCTTC. Its translation: CASRPGAPYGYTF.

The gene calls are TRBV7-8 and TRBJ2-1; TRBD2 matches at 16 bases. Germline V gene data show CDR1 as SGHVS and CDR2 as FQNEAQ. Trimming removed 6 bases from V and 12 bases from J; junction bases left unmatched: 8. The CDR3 is 15 amino acids. The CDR3 region is CASRSSGTSGGAQFF. The CDR3 nucleotides are TGTGCCAGCAGGTCCTCCGGGACTAGCGGGGGGGCGCAGTTCTTC.

The table lists this clonotype with many counts. This chain links TRBV7-9 with TRBJ2-1; D unclear. The CDR3 has 16 amino acids. V lost 2 bases, J lost 3 bases, and 14 bases lay in between. Germline CDR1 and CDR2: SEHNR and FQNEAQ (reference sequence). The CDR3 reads CASSLWRGPLYNEQFF. For the CDR3, the DNA is TGTGCCAGCAGCTTATGGCGCGGACCACTCTACAATGAGCAGTTCTTC.

The genes are TRBV11-2 and TRBJ1-2; 8 nucleotides line up with TRBD1. CDR1 SGHAT and CDR2 FQNNGV come from the germline V gene. The CDR3 has 14 amino acids. V lost 9 bases to trimming and J lost 4 bases; unmatched junction nucleotides: 10. Here the CDR3 DNA reads TGTGCCAGTAACCGCAGACAGGGGCCCTATGGCTACACCTTC. This sequence encodes CASNRRQGPYGYTF.

This clonotype was seen ten or more times. This rearrangement joins TRBV12-3 or TRBV12-4 to TRBJ1-2, with TRBD1 as a possible D gene (6 bases). V was pared by 3 bases and J by 8 bases, with 10 bases between. The CDR3 is made up of 12 amino acids. CDR3 in DNA: TGTGCCAGCAGTTTGGGGGGGCTCGGCTACACCTTC. This sequence encodes CASSLGGLGYTF.

This clonotype showed up many times. This chain connects TRBV7-9 to TRBJ2-7, with D possibly TRBD1 on 6 matching bases. The CDR3 loop spans 15 amino acids. In germline, CDR1 is SEHNR, CDR2 FQNEAQ (reference sequence). V lost 2 bases and J 2 bases, leaving 13 bases between the germline ends. DNA of the CDR3: TGTGCCAGCAGCTTAAACCGGGACATAACCTACGAGCAGTACTTC. Translating gives CASSLNRDITYEQYF.

About this clonotype itself: Since a much larger clone is just one base distant, this may be a read error. This chain joins TRBV2 and TRBJ2-1, with 13 positions matching TRBD2. Looked up from germline, CDR1 is SNHLY and CDR2 is FYNNEI. The CDR3 is made up of 15 amino acids. The CDR3: CASRPTSGGNNEQSF. The CDR3 region has the DNA TGTGCCAGCAGGCCGACTAGCGGGGGGAACAATGAGCAGTCCTTC.

This clonotype showed up just a few times. The chain couples TRBV7-2 to TRBJ1-2, with a weak D call TRBD1 (6 bases). The CDR3 runs 19 residues. CDR1 and CDR2 (germline): SGHTA, FQGNSA. The V end was cut by 2 bases, the J end by 0 bases, with 22 bases between. CDR3 sequence reads: CASSLSLWTAKRSNYGYTF. The CDR3, as DNA: TGTGCCAGCAGCTTAAGCCTCTGGACAGCGAAAAGGTCTAACTATGGCTACACCTTC.

This clonotype was picked up many times. The chain couples TRBV27 to TRBJ1-5, with D unclear. This CDR3 contains 16 residues. V lost 0 bases, J lost 1 base, and 10 bases lay in between. From germline, CDR1 is MNHEY and CDR2 SMNVEV (reference sequence). CDR3 DNA sequence: TGTGCCAGCAGTTTATCCCCAAACCCAAGCAATCAGCCCCAGCATTTT. This codes for CASSLSPNPSNQPQHF.

This clonotype was recorded at least ten times. V and J are TRBV2 and TRBJ2-2, with TRBD2 as a possible D gene (6 bases). CDR3 size: 15 residues. The V and J ends lost 7 bases and 4 bases respectively, with 16 bases between them. Germline V gene sequence: CDR1 SNHLY, CDR2 FYNNEI. In nucleotides, the CDR3 is TGTGCCAGCACGGAATCGGGGGTTGGCACCGGGGAGCTGTTTTTT. Protein product: CASTESGVGTGELFF.

The V gene is TRBV20-1, the J gene TRBJ2-1; D gene ambiguous. There are 14 residues in the CDR3. Germline-derived CDR1 and CDR2 are DFQATT and SNEGSKA (reference sequence). The CDR3 DNA sequence: TGCAGCTCCCTCAACCCGAGCACCTACAATGAGCAGTTCTTC. Amino acid sequence: CSSLNPSTYNEQFF.

There are many counts of this clonotype. V and J are TRBV9 and TRBJ2-7, with TRBD2 matching over 7 bases. Germline V gene sequence: CDR1 SGDLS, CDR2 YYNGEE. V was pared by 5 bases and J by 4 bases, with 6 bases of the junction left unmatched. The CDR3 consists of 13 residues. CDR3 DNA: TGTGCCAGCAGTGCGGGACTACCTTACGAGCAGTACTTC. Translation: CASSAGLPYEQYF.

This clonotype was recorded at least ten times. This rearrangement joins TRBV10-1 to TRBJ1-1, with D hard to call. In germline, CDR1 is WNHNN, CDR2 SYGVQD (reference sequence). Trimming removed 0 bases from V and 8 bases from J, with 10 bases in between. The CDR3 sequence is 13 residues long. The CDR3 sequence: CASSESAALEAFF. CDR3 in DNA: TGCGCCAGCAGTGAGTCGGCAGCTCTAGAAGCTTTCTTT.

Many counts were recorded for this clonotype. The chain employs TRBV2 and TRBJ2-3, with D possibly being TRBD1 (6 bases). V lost 9 bases and J lost 0, with 10 bases in between. This CDR3 has 13 residues. Germline V gene data show CDR1 as SNHLY and CDR2 as FYNNEI. The CDR3 region is CARQGSSTDTQYF. Written as DNA, the CDR3 is TGTGCCAGACAGGGCTCTAGCACAGATACGCAGTATTTT.

This clonotype was observed at least ten times. The V and J genes are TRBV2 and TRBJ2-3, with 7 bases lining up with TRBD2. This CDR3 has 15 residues. The germline V gene encodes CDR1 SNHLY and CDR2 FYNNEI. Germline trimming cut 7 bases from V and 4 bases from J; bases unmatched to any gene: 11. CDR3 residues: CASKEGLGGSDTQYF. CDR3 sequence (DNA): TGTGCCAGCAAGGAGGGACTCGGGGGGTCAGATACGCAGTATTTT.

This clonotype has a count of ten or more. The rearrangement joins TRBV7-9 to TRBJ1-1, with D unclear. With 1 base removed from V and 4 bases from J, the gap between germline ends came to 10 bases. Per the germline V gene, CDR1 is SEHNR and CDR2 is FQNEAQ (reference sequence). The CDR3 has 14 residues. Here the CDR3 DNA reads TGTGCCAGCAGCTTAGGACTAGCAGTCACTGAAGCTTTCTTT. Protein sequence: CASSLGLAVTEAFF. Full variable domain (outside the CDR3, taken from reference TRBV7-9 and TRBJ1-1): DTGVSQNPRHKITKRGQNVTFRCDPISEHNRLYWYRQTLGQGPEFLTYFQNEAQLEKSRLLSDRFSAERPKGSFSTLEIQRTEQGDSAMYLCASSLGLAVTEAFFGQGTRLTVV.

This clonotype was observed a handful of times. V and J are TRBV20-1 and TRBJ1-2; 10 bases are a match to TRBD1. The germline V gene has CDR1 DFQATT and CDR2 SNEGSKA (reference sequence). This CDR3 comprises 14 residues. The V and J ends lost 6 bases and 4 bases, in that order; junction bases with no gene match: 8. CDR3 bases: TGCAGTGCATCCGGGACAGGGGCTGGCTATGGCTACACCTTC. It specifies CSASGTGAGYGYTF.

This clonotype has a count of ten or more. The rearrangement uses TRBV29-1 and TRBJ2-1; 12 bases are shared with TRBD2. V lost 6 bases and J lost 7; bases outside the gene matches: 7. The CDR3 has 14 amino acids. Germline V gene sequence: CDR1 SQVTM, CDR2 ANQGSEA. CDR3 DNA: TGCAGCGTCCTAGCGGGGGGGCCTCTTAATGAGCAGTTCTTC. Amino acids: CSVLAGGPLNEQFF.

This clonotype occurred many times. V is TRBV19 and J is TRBJ1-2; D not resolved. Germline CDR1 is LNHDA and CDR2 is SQIVND (reference sequence). V was trimmed by 3 bases and J by 8 bases, leaving 16 bases between them. The CDR3 is 14 residues long. CDR3 residues: CASSIERAFTGYTF. DNA of the CDR3: TGTGCCAGTAGTATTGAACGCGCCTTCACGGGCTACACCTTC.